This T cell receptor beta chain was obtained from a study of shared clonotypes between healthy human individuals. Overall study findings and caveats: In this cohort, only blood was sampled, and tissue repertoires likely differ. The genetic and exposure-history diversity represented was limited by few donors.

About this clone itself: Its antigen is not known.

As processed by the authors: Filtering of immunoSEQ junctional sequences could not match full-length read filtering. This table comes from immunoSEQ multiplex PCR, and its TCRdb copy is limited to in-frame clones, with some not included. That table gives V, J and clone size, and the DNA gave D and trimming. The data contain 400,000 to 550,000 clones, about 80% of them singletons. Germline lookup yields CDR1 MDHEN and CDR2 SYDVKM. The V segment lost 5 bases and the J segment 4 bases; nucleotides outside the gene matches: 6. This CDR3 has 14 amino acids. Within Nashville, Tennessee resided all donors, each a Caucasian adult.

This receptor was identified in a woman aged 40 to 55 in good health. Some clones in this sample may be carry-over from other donors' samples. Sequencing input: PBMCs. V is TRBV28 and J is TRBJ1-1; 8 bases fit TRBD1. The chain's CDR3 is CASSLRTGFTEAFF. CDR3 DNA sequence: TGTGCCAGCAGTCTAAGGACAGGGTTCACTGAAGCTTTCTTT. The full variable domain, its missing parts supplied by reference TRBV28 and TRBJ1-1, is DVKVTQSSRYLVKRTGEKVFLECVQDMDHENMFWYRQDPGLGLRLIYFSYDVKMKEKGDIPEGYSVSREKKERFSLILESASTNQTSMYLCASSLRTGFTEAFFGQGTRLTVV.